This record covers a single TCR beta chain. Expressed TCRB transcripts were sequenced because the isolated RNA had all been reverse transcribed beforehand. The assay was immunoSEQ multiplex PCR, and TCRdb's table has in-frame clones only and misses some. The sample holds some 300,000 clones, about 8.5% seen once. The record originates from a study of beta chain features in type 1 diabetes. Across the study: Healthy donors and patients had similar age, gender and cell yields.

Trimming cost V 1 base and J 3 bases, with 16 bases left between them. The germline V gene has CDR1 SGHTA and CDR2 FQGNSA. The CDR3 has 16 amino acids. V and J are TRBV7-2 and TRBJ2-7, with D unclear. This sequence was found in a woman aged 18-29 years in good health. Input material: central memory CD4+ T cells from blood. The CDR3 here is CASSLGGDLAVYEQYV. DNA for the CDR3: TGTGCCAGCAGCTTAGGCGGAGACCTGGCGGTCTACGAGCAGTACGTC.